Presented here are 9 T cell receptor beta chains from one specimen sequenced in a study of T cell clonality in common variable immunodeficiency (dated by TCRdb to 2013 to 2016). Library prep was done by the immunoSEQ multiplex PCR assay. Entries here come from immuneACCESS through TCRdb and include only in-frame sequences with V and J called. Some clones fail to appear in such tables; in the studies checked, an unresolved V gene covers under half of the shortfall, and the cause of the remainder is unknown. This sample has 35,000 to 50,000 clones, none of them a singleton. The ten largest account for about 2.2% of the sample. The sample taken for sequencing was peripheral blood mononuclear cells. These receptors were collected from a person aged 18 to 75 in good health.

This clone was detected many times. Read data end 3 residues before the CDR3 end; the end is taken from the germline J gene. This rearrangement joins TRBV30 to TRBJ2-1, with TRBD2 matching over 8 bases. This CDR3 contains 13 residues. The ends lost 3 bases at V and 7 bases at J; junction bases unmatched: 5. Germline-derived CDR1 and CDR2 are GTSNPN and SVGIG (reference sequence). The CDR3 here is CAWRLAVLNEQFF. The sequenced part of the CDR3 DNA is TGTGCCTGGAGACTAGCGGTTTTGAATGAG.

This clone was detected many times. Sequencing ends 3 residues short of the CDR3 end; the germline J gene provides the rest. The chain recombines TRBV19 with TRBJ2-7; 7 nucleotides line up with TRBD1. CDR3 length: 14 residues. The germline V gene encodes CDR1 LNHDA and CDR2 SQIVND (reference sequence). V shed 6 bases, J shed 0 bases, and the junction held 5 bases outside the gene matches. CDR3 DNA (partial): TGTGCCAGTAGCGGACAGGTCAGCTCCTACGAG. The encoded protein is CASSGQVSSYE. Given in full, the CDR3 is CASSGQVSSYEQYF.

The sample holds a few counts of this clone. CDR3 DNA (partial): TGTGCCAGCAGCTCGGGTGACGTTTTTTATCAGCCC. Translating gives CASSSGDVFYQP. The full CDR3 sequence reads CASSSGDVFYQPQHF. This chain joins TRBV7-9 and TRBJ1-5; D unresolved. Read coverage stops 3 residues before the CDR3 terminus; the germline J gene supplies the remainder. The CDR3 covers 15 residues. Germline values: CDR1 SEHNR, CDR2 FQNEAQ (reference sequence). The V gene lost 4 bases and the J gene lost 5 bases, with 15 bases spanning the gap. The variable domain in full, completed from reference TRBV7-9 and TRBJ1-5, reads DTGVSQNPRHKITKRGQNVTFRCDPISEHNRLYWYRQTLGQGPEFLTYFQNEAQLEKSRLLSDRFSAERPKGSFSTLEIQRTEQGDSAMYLCASSSGDVFYQPQHFGDGTRLSIL.

This clone was counted many times. The CDR3 end is not reached by the read, which stops 3 residues before it; the germline J gene fills it in. The rearrangement uses TRBV20-1 and TRBJ1-5; no reliable D call. Trimming removed 3 bases at V and 0 bases at J, with 12 bases between. Germline V CDR1 and CDR2: DFQATT, SNEGSKA (reference sequence). The CDR3 is 15 amino acids. CDR3 DNA (partial): TGCAGTGCTAGTTTAGGGCCAGGTAGCAATCAGCCC. Encoded protein: CSASLGPGSNQP. The CDR3, in full, reads CSASLGPGSNQPQHF.

This clone was seen at least ten times. The read stops 3 residues short of the end of the CDR3; the missing end is completed from the germline J gene. The rearrangement uses TRBV5-1 and TRBJ2-2; no definite D call. CDR1 is SGHRS, CDR2 YFSETQ, per germline. V lost 0 bases, J lost 5 bases, and 8 bases lay in between. CDR3 length: 14 amino acids. The CDR3 sequence: CASSLVPATGELFF. The covered CDR3 bases are TGCGCCAGCAGCTTGGTTCCAGCGACCGGGGAG.

This clone was detected ten times or more. The read terminates 3 residues ahead of where the CDR3 ends, so the germline J gene completes it. The chain joins TRBV5-5 to TRBJ2-7; tentatively, D is TRBD2 (6 bases). The CDR3 has 14 amino acids. The V end was cut by 2 bases, the J end by 5 bases, with 14 bases between. The germline V gene has CDR1 SGHKS and CDR2 YYEKEE (reference sequence). The DNA read from the CDR3 is TGTGCCAGCAGCTTCGGGGGAGGTTCTAACGAG. Encoded protein: CASSFGGGSNE. The complete CDR3 sequence is CASSFGGGSNEQYF.

There are many counts of this clone. The read is 3 residues too short to cover the CDR3 end, so that end is filled in from the germline J gene. V and J are TRBV2 and TRBJ1-2; no firm D call. The length of the CDR3 is 13 residues. The V end lost 3 bases, the J end lost 4 bases, and 9 bases lay between the germline ends. Germline values: CDR1 SNHLY, CDR2 FYNNEI. CDR3: CASSDLGGYGYTF. Incomplete CDR3 DNA: TGTGCCAGCAGTGACCTTGGCGGCTATGGC. Together with reference TRBV2 and TRBJ1-2, the CDR3 gives the full variable domain: EPEVTQTPSHQVTQMGQEVILRCVPISNHLYFYWYRQILGQKVEFLVSFYNNEISEKSEIFDDQFSVERPDGSNFTLKIRSTKLEDSAMYFCASSDLGGYGYTFGSGTRLTVV.

This clone was detected many times. The DNA ends 3 residues before the CDR3 does, and the rest of the CDR3 is filled in from the germline J gene. V is TRBV5-4 and J is TRBJ2-2; D may be TRBD2 (5 bases). CDR1 and CDR2 from the germline V gene are SGHNT and YYREEE (reference sequence). CDR3 length: 12 residues. The V and J ends lost 10 bases and 3 bases respectively, with 10 bases between them. Incomplete CDR3 DNA: TGTGCCTCCCAGGAGGACACCGGGGAG. Translation gives CASQEDTGE. The complete CDR3 sequence is CASQEDTGELFF.

This clone was detected ten times or more. The CDR3 goes on 3 residues after the read ends, and that part is filled in from the germline J gene. The rearrangement uses TRBV5-1 and TRBJ2-2, with D unclear. The CDR3 extends over 12 amino acids. Germline V gene lookup returns CDR1 SGHRS and CDR2 YFSETQ. V lost 5 bases to trimming and J lost 1 base, with 3 bases between them. The sequenced part of the CDR3 DNA is TGCGCCAGCAGAGGGAACACCGGGGAG. Translating it yields CASRGNTGE. The full CDR3 reads CASRGNTGELFF.